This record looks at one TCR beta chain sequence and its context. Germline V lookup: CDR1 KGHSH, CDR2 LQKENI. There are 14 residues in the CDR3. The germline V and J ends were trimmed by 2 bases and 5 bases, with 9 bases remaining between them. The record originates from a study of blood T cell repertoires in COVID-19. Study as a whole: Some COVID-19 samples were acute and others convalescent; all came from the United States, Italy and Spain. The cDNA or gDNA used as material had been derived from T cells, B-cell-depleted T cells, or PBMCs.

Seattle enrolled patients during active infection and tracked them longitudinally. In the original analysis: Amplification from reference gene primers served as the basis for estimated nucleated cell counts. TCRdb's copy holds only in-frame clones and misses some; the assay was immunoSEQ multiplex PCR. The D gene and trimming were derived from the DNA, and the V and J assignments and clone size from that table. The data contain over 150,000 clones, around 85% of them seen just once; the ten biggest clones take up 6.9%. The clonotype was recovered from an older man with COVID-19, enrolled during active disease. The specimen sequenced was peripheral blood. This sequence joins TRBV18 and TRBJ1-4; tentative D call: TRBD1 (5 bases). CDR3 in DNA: TGTGCCAGCTCACCAAGCAGGGAAAATGAAAAACTGTTTTTT. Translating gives CASSPSRENEKLFF.